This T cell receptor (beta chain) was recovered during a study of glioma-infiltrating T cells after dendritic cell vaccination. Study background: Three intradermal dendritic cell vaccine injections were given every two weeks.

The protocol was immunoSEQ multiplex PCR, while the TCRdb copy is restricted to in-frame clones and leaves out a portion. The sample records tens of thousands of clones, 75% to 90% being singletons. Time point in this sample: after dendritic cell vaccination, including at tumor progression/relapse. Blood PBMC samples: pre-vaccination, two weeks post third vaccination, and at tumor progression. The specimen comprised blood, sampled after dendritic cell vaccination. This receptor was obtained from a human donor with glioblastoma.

This CDR3 reads CATGGLGYEQYF. The CDR3 DNA follows: TGTGCCACAGGAGGGCTGGGCTACGAGCAGTACTTC. The V call is TRBV27, the J call TRBJ2-7, with D maybe TRBD2 (6 bases). Germline V gives CDR1 MNHEY, CDR2 SMNVEV (reference sequence). The V end was cut by 10 bases, the J end by 3 bases, with 13 bases between. The CDR3 totals 12 residues.